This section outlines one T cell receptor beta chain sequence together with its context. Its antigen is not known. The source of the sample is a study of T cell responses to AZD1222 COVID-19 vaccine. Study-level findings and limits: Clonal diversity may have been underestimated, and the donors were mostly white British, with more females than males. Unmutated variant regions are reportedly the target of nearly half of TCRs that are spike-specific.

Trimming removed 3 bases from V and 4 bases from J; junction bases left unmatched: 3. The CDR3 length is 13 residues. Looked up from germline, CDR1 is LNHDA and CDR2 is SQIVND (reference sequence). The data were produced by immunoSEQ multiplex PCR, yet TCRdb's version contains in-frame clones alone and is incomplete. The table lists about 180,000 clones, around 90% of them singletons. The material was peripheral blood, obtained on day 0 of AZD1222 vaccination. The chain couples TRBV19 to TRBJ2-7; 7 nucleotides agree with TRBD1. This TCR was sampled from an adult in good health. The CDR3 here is CASSIRDRYEQYF. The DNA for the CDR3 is TGTGCCAGTAGTATCCGGGACAGATACGAGCAGTACTTC.